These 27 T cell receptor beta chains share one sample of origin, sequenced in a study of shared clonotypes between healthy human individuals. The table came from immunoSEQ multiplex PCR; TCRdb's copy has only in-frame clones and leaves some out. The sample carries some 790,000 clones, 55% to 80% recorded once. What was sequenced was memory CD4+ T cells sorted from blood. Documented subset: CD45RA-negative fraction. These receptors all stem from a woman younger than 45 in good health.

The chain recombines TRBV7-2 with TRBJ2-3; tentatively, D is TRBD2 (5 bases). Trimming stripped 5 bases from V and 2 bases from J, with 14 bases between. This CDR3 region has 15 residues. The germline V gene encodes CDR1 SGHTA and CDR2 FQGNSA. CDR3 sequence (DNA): TGTGCCAGCAGCACAACGGTACTAGTCACAGATACGCAGTATTTT. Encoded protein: CASSTTVLVTDTQYF.

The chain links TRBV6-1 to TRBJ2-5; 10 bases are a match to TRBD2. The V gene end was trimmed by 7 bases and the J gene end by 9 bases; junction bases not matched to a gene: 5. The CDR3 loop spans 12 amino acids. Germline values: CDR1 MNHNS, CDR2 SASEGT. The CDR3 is CASTRTSGPQYF. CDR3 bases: TGTGCCAGCACCCGGACTAGCGGCCCCCAGTACTTC.

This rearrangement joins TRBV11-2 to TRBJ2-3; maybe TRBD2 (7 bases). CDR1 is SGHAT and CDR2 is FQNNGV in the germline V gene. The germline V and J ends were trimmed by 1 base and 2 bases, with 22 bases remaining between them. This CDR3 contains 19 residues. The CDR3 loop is CASSLVRGAGGAPTDTQYF. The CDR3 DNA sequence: TGTGCCAGCAGCTTAGTACGGGGGGCTGGCGGGGCCCCCACAGATACGCAGTATTTT.

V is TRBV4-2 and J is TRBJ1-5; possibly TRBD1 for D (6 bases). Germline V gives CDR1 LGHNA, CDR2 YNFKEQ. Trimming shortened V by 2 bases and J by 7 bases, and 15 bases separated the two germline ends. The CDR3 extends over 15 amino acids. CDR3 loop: CASSQLEGVGQPQHF. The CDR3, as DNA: TGTGCCAGCAGCCAATTGGAGGGGGTTGGACAGCCCCAGCATTTT.

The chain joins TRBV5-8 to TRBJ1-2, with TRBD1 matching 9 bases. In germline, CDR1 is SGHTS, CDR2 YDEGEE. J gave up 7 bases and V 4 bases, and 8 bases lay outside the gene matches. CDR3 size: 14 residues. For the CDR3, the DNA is TGTGCCAGCAGCATGACCGGGACAGGGTCTGGCTACACCTTC. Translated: CASSMTGTGSGYTF.

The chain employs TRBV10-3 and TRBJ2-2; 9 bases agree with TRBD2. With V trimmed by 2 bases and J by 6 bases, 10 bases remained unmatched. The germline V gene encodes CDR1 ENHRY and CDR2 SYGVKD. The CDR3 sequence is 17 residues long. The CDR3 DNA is TGTGCCATCAGTGAGACTAGCGGGCCATCTGGATCCGGGGAGCTGTTTTTT. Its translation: CAISETSGPSGSGELFF.

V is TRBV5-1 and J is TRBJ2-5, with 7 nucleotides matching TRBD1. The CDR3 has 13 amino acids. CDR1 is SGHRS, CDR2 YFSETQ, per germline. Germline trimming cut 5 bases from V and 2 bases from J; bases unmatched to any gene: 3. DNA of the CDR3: TGCGCCAGCAGGACGGGACAGCAAGAGACCCAGTACTTC. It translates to CASRTGQQETQYF.

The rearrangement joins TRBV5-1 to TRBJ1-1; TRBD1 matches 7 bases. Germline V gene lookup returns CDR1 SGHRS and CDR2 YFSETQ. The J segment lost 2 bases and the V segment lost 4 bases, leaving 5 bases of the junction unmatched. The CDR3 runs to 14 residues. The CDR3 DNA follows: TGCGCCAGCAGCATGGGGGACAGAAACACTGAAGCTTTCTTT. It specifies CASSMGDRNTEAFF.

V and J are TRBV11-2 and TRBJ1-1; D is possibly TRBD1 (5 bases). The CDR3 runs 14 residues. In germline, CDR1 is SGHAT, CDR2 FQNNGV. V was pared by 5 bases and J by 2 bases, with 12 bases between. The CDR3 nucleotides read TGTGCCAGCAGCCGAGGAAGGGGTAACACTGAAGCTTTCTTT. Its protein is CASSRGRGNTEAFF.

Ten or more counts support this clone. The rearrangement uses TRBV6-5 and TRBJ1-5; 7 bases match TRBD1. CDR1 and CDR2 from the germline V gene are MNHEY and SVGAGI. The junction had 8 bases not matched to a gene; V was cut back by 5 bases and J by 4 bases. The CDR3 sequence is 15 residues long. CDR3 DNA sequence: TGTGCCAGCAGTCCCCGGGACAGTTCTAATCAGCCCCAGCATTTT. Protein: CASSPRDSSNQPQHF.

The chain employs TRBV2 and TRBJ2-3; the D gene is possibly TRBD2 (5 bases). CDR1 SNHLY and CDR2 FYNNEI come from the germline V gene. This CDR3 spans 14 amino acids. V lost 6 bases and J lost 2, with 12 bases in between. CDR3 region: CASRFQRTTDTQYF. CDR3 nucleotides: TGTGCCAGCAGGTTCCAGCGGACCACAGATACGCAGTATTTT.

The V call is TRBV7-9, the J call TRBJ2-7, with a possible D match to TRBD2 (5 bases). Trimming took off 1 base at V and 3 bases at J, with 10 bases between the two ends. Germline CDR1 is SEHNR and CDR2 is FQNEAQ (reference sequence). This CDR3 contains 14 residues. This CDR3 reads CASSLDGGGYEQYF. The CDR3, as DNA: TGTGCCAGCAGCTTAGATGGAGGAGGCTACGAGCAGTACTTC.

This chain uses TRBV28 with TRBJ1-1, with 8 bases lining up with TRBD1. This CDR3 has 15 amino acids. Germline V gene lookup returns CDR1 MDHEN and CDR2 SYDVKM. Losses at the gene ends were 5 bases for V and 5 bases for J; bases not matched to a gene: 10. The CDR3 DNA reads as TGTGCCAGCAGTCCATGGACAGGGAAGGGAACTGAAGCTTTCTTT. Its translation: CASSPWTGKGTEAFF.

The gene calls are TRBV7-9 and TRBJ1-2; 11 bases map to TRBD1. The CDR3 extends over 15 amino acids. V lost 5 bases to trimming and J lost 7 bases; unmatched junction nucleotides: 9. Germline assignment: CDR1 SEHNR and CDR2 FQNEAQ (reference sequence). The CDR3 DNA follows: TGTGCCAGCAGCCCCGAGGGGACAGGGGGGTCTGGCTACACCTTC. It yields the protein CASSPEGTGGSGYTF.

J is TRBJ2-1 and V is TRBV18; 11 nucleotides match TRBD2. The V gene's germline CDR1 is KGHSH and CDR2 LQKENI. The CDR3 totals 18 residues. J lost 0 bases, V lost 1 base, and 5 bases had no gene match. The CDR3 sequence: CASSPLITSGSSYNEQFF. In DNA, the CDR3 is TGTGCCAGCTCACCACTTATCACTAGCGGGAGCTCCTACAATGAGCAGTTCTTC.

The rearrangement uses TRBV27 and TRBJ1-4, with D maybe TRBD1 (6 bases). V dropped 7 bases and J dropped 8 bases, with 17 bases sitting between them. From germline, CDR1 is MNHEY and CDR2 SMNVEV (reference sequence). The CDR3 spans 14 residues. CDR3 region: CASKRQEAREKLFF. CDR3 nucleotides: TGTGCCAGCAAACGACAGGAGGCGAGGGAAAAACTGTTTTTT. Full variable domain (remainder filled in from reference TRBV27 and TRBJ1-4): EAQVTQNPRYLITVTGKKLTVTCSQNMNHEYMSWYRQDPGLGLRQIYYSMNVEVTDKGDVPEGYKVSRKEKRNFPLILESPSPNQTSLYFCASKRQEAREKLFFGSGTQLSVL.

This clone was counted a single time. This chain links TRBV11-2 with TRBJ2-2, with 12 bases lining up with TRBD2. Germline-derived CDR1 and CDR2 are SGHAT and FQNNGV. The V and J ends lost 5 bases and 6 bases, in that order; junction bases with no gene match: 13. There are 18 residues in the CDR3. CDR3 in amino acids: CASSLSRTSGTRAGELFF. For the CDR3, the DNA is TGTGCCAGCAGCCTGTCTCGGACTAGCGGGACTAGGGCCGGGGAGCTGTTTTTT.

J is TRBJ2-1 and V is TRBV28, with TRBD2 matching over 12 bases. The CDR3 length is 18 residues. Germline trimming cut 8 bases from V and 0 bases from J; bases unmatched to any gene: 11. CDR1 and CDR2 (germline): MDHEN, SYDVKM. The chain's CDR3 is CASHWTSGTPSSYNEQFF. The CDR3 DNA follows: TGTGCCAGCCACTGGACTAGCGGGACCCCCAGCTCCTACAATGAGCAGTTCTTC.

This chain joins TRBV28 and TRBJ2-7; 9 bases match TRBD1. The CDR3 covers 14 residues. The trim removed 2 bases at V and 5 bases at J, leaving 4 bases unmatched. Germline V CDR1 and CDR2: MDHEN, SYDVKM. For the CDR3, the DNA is TGTGCCAGCAGTTTAGGACAGGGGTTCGACGAGCAGTACTTC. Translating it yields CASSLGQGFDEQYF.

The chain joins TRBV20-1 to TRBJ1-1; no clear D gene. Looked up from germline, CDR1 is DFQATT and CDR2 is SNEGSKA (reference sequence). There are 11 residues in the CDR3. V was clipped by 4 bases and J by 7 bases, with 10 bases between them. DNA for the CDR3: TGCAGTGCTAAACTTCCCTATGAAGCTTTCTTT. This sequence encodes CSAKLPYEAFF.

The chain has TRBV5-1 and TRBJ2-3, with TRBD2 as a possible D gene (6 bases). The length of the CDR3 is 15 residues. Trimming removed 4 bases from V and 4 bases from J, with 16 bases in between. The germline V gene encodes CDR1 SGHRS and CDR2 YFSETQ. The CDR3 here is CASSGGRGGADTQYF. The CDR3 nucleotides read TGCGCCAGCAGCGGGGGTAGGGGAGGTGCAGATACGCAGTATTTT.

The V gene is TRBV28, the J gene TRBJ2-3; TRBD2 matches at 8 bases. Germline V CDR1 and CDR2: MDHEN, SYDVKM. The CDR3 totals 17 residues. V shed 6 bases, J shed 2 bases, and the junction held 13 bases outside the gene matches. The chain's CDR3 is CASRPDGSGKYTDTQYF. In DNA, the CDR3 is TGTGCCAGCAGGCCGGATGGTAGCGGGAAATACACAGATACGCAGTATTTT.

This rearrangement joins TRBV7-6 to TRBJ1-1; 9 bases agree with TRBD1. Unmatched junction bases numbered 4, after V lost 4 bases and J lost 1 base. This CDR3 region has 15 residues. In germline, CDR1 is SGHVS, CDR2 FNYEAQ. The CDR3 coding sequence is TGTGCCAGCAGCTCCGACAGGGGGAGGAACACTGAAGCTTTCTTT. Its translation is CASSSDRGRNTEAFF.

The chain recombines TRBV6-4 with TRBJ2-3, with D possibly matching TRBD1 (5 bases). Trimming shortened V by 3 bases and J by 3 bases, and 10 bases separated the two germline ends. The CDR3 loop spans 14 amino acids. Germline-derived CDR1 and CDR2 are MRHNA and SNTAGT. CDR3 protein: CASSEQDITDTQYF. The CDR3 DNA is TGTGCCAGCAGTGAACAGGACATTACAGATACGCAGTATTTT.

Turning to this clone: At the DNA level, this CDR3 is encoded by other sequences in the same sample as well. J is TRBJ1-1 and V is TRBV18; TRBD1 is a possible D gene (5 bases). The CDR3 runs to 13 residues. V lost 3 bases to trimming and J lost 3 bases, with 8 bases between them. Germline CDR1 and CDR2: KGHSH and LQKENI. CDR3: CASSPGGDTEAFF. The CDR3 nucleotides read TGTGCCAGCTCACCGGGGGGGGACACTGAAGCTTTCTTT.

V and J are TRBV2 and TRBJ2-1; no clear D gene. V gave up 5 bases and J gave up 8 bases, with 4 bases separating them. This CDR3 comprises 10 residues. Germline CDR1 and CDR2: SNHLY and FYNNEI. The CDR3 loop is CASSSYEQFF. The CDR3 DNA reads TGTGCCAGCAGTTCATATGAGCAGTTCTTC.

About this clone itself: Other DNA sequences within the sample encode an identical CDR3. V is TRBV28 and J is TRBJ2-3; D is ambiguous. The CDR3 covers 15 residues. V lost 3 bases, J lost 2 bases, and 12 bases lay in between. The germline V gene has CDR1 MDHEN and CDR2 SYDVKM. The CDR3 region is CASSLSGDYTDTQYF. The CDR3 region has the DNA TGTGCCAGCAGTTTGAGTGGGGATTACACAGATACGCAGTATTTT. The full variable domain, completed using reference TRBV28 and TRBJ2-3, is DVKVTQSSRYLVKRTGEKVFLECVQDMDHENMFWYRQDPGLGLRLIYFSYDVKMKEKGDIPEGYSVSREKKERFSLILESASTNQTSMYLCASSLSGDYTDTQYFGPGTRLTVL.